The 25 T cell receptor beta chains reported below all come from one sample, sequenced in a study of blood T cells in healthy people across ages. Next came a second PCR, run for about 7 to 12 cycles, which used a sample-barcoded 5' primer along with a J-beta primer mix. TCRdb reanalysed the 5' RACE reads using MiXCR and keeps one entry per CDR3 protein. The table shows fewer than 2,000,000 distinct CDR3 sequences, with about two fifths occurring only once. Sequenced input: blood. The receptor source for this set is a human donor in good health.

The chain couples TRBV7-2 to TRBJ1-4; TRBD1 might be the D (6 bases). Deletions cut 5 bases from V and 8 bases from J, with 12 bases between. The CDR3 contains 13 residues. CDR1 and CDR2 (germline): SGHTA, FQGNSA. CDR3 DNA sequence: TGTGCCAGCAGCCAAAGGACAGAGGAAAAACTGTTTTTT. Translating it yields CASSQRTEEKLFF.

The CDR3 is CASSFPGQLYNEQFF. CDR3 coding DNA: TGTGCCAGCAGCTTTCCGGGACAGCTTTACAATGAGCAGTTCTTC. The rearrangement links TRBV7-6 to TRBJ2-1; 7 nucleotides agree with TRBD1. CDR1 is SGHVS, CDR2 FNYEAQ, per germline. Losses at the gene ends were 3 bases for V and 4 bases for J; bases not matched to a gene: 6. This CDR3 comprises 15 residues.

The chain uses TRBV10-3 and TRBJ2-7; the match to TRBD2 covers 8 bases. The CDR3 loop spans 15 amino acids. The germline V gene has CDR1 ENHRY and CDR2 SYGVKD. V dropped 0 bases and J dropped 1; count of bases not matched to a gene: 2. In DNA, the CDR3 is TGTGCCATCAGTGAGTCCCGGGGGGGATCCTACGAGCAGTACTTC. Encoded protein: CAISESRGGSYEQYF.

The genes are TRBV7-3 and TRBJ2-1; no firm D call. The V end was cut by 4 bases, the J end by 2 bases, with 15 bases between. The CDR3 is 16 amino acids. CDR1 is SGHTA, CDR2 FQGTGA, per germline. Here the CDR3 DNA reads TGTGCCAGCAGCTCTCGTCTGAATAAAGCCTACAATGAGCAGTTCTTC. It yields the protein CASSSRLNKAYNEQFF.

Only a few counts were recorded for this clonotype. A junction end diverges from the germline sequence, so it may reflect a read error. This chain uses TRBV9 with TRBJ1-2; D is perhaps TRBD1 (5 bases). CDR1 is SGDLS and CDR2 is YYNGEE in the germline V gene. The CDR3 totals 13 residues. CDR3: CVSSVEPGLGYTF. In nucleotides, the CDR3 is TGTGTCAGCAGCGTAGAACCAGGGTTGGGCTACACCTTC.

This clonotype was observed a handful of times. The CDR3 DNA reads TGTGCCAGCAGCTTTATTTTAGATGAAAAACTGTTTTTT. Protein: CASSFILDEKLFF. The rearrangement links TRBV7-6 to TRBJ1-4; no firm D call. Germline V gene lookup returns CDR1 SGHVS and CDR2 FNYEAQ. Trimming removed 3 bases from V and 6 bases from J, with 8 bases in between. This CDR3 region has 13 residues. Full variable domain (rest looked up from reference TRBV7-6 and TRBJ1-4): GAGVSQSPRYKVTKRGQDVALRCDPISGHVSLYWYRQALGQGPEFLTYFNYEAQQDKSGLPNDRFSAERPEGSISTLTIQRTEQRDSAMYRCASSFILDEKLFFGSGTQLSVL.

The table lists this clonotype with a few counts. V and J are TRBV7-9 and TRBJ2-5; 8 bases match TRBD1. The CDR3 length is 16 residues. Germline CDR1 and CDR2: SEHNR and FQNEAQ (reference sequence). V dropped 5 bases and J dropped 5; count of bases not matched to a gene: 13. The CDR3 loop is CASSPNRQGAEETQYF. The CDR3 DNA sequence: TGTGCCAGCAGCCCCAACCGGCAGGGGGCAGAGGAGACCCAGTACTTC.

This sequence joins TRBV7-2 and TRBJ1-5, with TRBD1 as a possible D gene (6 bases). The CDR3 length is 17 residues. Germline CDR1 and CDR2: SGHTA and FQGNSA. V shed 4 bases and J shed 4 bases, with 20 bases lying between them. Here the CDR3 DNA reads TGTGCCAGCAGCTACGATGGGAGGGGGTGGGGAAATCAGCCCCAGCATTTT. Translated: CASSYDGRGWGNQPQHF.

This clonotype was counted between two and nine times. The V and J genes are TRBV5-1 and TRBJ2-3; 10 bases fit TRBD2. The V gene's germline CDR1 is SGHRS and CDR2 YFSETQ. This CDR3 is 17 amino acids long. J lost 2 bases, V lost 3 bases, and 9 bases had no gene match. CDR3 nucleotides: TGCGCCAGCAGCTCGGGTGGACTAGCGGAGATCACAGATACGCAGTATTTT. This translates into CASSSGGLAEITDTQYF. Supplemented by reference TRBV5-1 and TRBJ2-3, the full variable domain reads KAGVTQTPRYLIKTRGQQVTLSCSPISGHRSVSWYQQTPGQGLQFLFEYFSETQRNKGNFPGRFSGRQFSNSRSEMNVSTLELGDSALYLCASSSGGLAEITDTQYFGPGTRLTVL.

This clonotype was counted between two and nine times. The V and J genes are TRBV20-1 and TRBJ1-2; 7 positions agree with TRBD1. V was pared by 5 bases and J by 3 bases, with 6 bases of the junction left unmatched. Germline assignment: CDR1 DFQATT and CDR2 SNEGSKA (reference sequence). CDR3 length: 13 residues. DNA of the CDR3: TGCAGTGCTTCCATACAGGGGTACTATGGCTACACCTTC. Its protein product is CSASIQGYYGYTF.

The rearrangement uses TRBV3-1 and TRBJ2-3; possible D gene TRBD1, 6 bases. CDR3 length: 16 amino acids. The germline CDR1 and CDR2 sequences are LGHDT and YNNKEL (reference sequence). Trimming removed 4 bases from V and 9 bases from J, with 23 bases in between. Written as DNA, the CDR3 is TGTGCCAGCAGCCTACGTGTGGCTAGTTCTCAGGGGACGCAGTATTTT. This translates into CASSLRVASSQGTQYF.

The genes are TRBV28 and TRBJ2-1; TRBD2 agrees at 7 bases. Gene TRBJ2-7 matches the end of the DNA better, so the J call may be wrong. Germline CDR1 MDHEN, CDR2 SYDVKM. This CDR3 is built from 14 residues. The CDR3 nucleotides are TGTGCCAGCAGTTTAGCGGGGGACCACAATGAGCAGTACTTC. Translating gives CASSLAGDHNEQYF.

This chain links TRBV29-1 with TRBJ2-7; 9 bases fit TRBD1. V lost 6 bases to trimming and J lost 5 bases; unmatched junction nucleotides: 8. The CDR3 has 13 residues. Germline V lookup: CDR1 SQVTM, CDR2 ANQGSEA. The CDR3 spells CSVPGQGGNEQYF. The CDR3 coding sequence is TGCAGCGTCCCGGGACAGGGAGGAAACGAGCAGTACTTC.

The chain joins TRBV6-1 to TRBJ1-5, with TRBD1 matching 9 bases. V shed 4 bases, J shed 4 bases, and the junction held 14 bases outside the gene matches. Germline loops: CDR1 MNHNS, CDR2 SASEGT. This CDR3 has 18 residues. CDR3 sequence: CASSGVGQGSRRNQPQHF. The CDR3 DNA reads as TGTGCCAGCAGTGGTGTTGGACAGGGGAGTAGAAGGAATCAGCCCCAGCATTTT.

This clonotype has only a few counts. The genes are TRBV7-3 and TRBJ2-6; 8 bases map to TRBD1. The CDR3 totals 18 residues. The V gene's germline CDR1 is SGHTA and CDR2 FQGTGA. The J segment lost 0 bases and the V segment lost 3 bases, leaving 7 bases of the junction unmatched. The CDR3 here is CASSFAGTGFSGANVLTF. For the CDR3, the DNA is TGTGCCAGCAGCTTCGCCGGGACAGGCTTCTCTGGGGCCAACGTCCTGACTTTC.

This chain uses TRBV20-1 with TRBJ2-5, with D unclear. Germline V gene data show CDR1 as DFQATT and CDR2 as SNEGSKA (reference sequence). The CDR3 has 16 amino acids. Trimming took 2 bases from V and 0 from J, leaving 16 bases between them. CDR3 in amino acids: CSARPSDIPYQETQYF. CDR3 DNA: TGCAGTGCTAGACCCTCCGACATCCCGTACCAAGAGACCCAGTACTTC.

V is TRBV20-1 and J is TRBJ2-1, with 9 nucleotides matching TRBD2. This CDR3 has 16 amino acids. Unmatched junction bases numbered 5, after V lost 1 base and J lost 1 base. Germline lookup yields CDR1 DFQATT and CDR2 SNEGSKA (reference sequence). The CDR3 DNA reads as TGCAGTGCTAGAGTCCGTAGCGGGGGTTCCTACAATGAGCAGTTCTTC. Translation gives CSARVRSGGSYNEQFF.

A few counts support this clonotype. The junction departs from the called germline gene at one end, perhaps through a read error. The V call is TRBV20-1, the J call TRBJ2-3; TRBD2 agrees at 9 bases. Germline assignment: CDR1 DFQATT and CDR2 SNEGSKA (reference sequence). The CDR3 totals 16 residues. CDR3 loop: CSTRDRRGGVLDTQYF. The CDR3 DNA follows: TGCAGTACTAGAGATAGGCGGGGGGGAGTATTGGATACGCAGTATTTT.

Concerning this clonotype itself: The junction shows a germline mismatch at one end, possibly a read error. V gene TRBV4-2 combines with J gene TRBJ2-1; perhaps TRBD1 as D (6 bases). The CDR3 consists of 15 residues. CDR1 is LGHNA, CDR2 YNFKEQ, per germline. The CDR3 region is CASSQEGLGDNEQCF. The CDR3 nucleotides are TGTGCCAGCAGCCAAGAAGGGCTAGGGGACAATGAGCAGTGCTTC.

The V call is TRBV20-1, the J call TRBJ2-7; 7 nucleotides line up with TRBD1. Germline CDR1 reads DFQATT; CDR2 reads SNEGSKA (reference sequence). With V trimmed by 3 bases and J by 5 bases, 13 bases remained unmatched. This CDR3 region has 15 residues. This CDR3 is CSARMLRGPGDEQYF. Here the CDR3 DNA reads TGCAGTGCTAGGATGTTGAGGGGGCCAGGGGACGAGCAGTACTTC.

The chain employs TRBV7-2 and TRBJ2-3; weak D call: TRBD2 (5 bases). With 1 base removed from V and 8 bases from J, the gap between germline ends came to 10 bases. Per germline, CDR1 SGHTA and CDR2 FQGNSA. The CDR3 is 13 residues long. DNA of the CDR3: TGTGCCAGCAGCTTAGTGTCTGAGGGTACGCAGTATTTT. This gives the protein CASSLVSEGTQYF. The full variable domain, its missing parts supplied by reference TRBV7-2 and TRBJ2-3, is GAGVSQSPSNKVTEKGKDVELRCDPISGHTALYWYRQSLGQGLEFLIYFQGNSAPDKSGLPSDRFSAERTGGSVSTLTIQRTQQEDSAVYLCASSLVSEGTQYFGPGTRLTVL.

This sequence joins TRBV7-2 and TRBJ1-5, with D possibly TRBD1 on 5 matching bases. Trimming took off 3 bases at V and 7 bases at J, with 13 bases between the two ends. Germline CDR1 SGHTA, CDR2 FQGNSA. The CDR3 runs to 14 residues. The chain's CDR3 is CASSFERGGQPQHF. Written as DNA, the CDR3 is TGTGCCAGCAGCTTCGAGAGGGGTGGCCAGCCCCAGCATTTT.

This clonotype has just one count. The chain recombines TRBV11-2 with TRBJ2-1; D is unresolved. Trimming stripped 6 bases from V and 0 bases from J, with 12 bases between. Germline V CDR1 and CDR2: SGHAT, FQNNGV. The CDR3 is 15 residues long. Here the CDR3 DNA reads TGTGCCAGCAGTAAACAGTTTAGCTCCTACAATGAGCAGTTCTTC. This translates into CASSKQFSSYNEQFF. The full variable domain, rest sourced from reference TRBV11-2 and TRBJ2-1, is EAGVAQSPRYKIIEKRQSVAFWCNPISGHATLYWYQQILGQGPKLLIQFQNNGVVDDSQLPKDRFSAERLKGVDSTLKIQPAKLEDSAVYLCASSKQFSSYNEQFFGPGTRLTVL.

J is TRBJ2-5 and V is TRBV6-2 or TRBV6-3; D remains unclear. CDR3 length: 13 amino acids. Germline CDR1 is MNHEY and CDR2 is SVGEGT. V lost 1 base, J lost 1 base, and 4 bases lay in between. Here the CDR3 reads CASSYYRQETQYF. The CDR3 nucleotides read TGTGCCAGCAGTTACTATCGCCAAGAGACCCAGTACTTC.

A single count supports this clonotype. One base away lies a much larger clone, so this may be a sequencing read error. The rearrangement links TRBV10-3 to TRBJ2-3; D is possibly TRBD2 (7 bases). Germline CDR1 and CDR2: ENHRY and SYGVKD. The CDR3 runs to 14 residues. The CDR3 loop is CAISIGGAIDAQYF. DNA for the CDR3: TGTGCCATCAGTATTGGGGGGGCCATAGATGCGCAGTATTTT.